The 19 T cell receptor beta chains below come from one sample, sequenced in a study of identical twins. MiXCR, applied by TCRdb to the 5' RACE reads, yields one record per CDR3 protein. This sample has 400,000 to 550,000 distinct CDR3 sequences, with approximately 24% found just once. The data also belong to a second study, concerning T cells expressing NK-cell markers.

Sequenced input: CD4+ T cells sorted from blood. These receptors were collected from a woman aged 18-29 years in good health.

J is TRBJ2-5 and V is TRBV30; no clear D gene. Trimming left V 0 bases short and J 5 bases short, with 4 bases between. The CDR3 extends over 11 amino acids. Germline-derived CDR1 and CDR2 are GTSNPN and SVGIG (reference sequence). CDR3 nucleotides: TGTGCCTGGAGTGTAAAGGAGACCCAGTACTTC. This gives the protein CAWSVKETQYF. Together with reference TRBV30 and TRBJ2-5, the CDR3 gives the full variable domain: SQTIHQWPATLVQPVGSPLSLECTVEGTSNPNLYWYRQAAGRGLQLLFYSVGIGQISSEVPQNLSASRPQDRQFILSSKKLLLSDSGFYLCAWSVKETQYFGPGTRLLVL.

The CDR3: CASSPRPHEQYF. The CDR3, as DNA: TGTGCCAGCAGCCCACGCCCCCACGAGCAGTACTTC. The chain employs TRBV7-2 and TRBJ2-7; D is unclear. This CDR3 is 12 amino acids long. The V gene's germline CDR1 is SGHTA and CDR2 FQGNSA. Trimming shortened V by 5 bases and J by 5 bases, and 10 bases separated the two germline ends.

V and J are TRBV19 and TRBJ1-6, with D perhaps TRBD1 (5 bases). Trimming removed 3 bases at V and 7 bases at J, with 10 bases between. CDR3 length: 14 residues. Germline loops: CDR1 LNHDA, CDR2 SQIVND (reference sequence). CDR3 sequence: CASSIWQGNSPLHF. The CDR3 DNA sequence: TGTGCCAGTAGTATTTGGCAGGGAAATTCACCCCTCCACTTT.

This clonotype occurred a few times. The chain is built from TRBV10-3 and TRBJ1-2; D call uncertain. From germline, CDR1 is ENHRY and CDR2 SYGVKD. V was trimmed by 5 bases and J by 4 bases, leaving 11 bases between them. CDR3 length: 13 residues. This CDR3 reads CAISMDPLYGYTF. As DNA, the CDR3 is TGTGCCATCAGTATGGATCCCCTCTATGGCTACACCTTC.

This chain joins TRBV6-1 and TRBJ2-2; 7 bases fit TRBD1. The CDR3 has 16 amino acids. Trimming at V came to 6 bases and at J to 5 bases, leaving 12 bases not matched to a gene. From germline, CDR1 is MNHNS and CDR2 SASEGT. The CDR3 bases are TGTGCCAGCAGCCCTGAGATAGGGGGCTATACCGGGGAGCTGTTTTTT. Translating gives CASSPEIGGYTGELFF.

This clonotype was seen a few times. The chain has TRBV5-1 and TRBJ2-1; the match to TRBD2 covers 9 bases. The CDR3 extends over 16 amino acids. The germline CDR1 and CDR2 sequences are SGHRS and YFSETQ. The J segment lost 0 bases and the V segment lost 3 bases, leaving 4 bases of the junction unmatched. The CDR3 loop is CASSSTAGGSYNEQFF. The CDR3 bases are TGCGCCAGCAGCTCCACAGCGGGAGGCTCCTACAATGAGCAGTTCTTC.

The chain combines TRBV7-2 with TRBJ1-1; D not certain. This CDR3 has 14 amino acids. V was trimmed by 1 base and J by 4 bases, leaving 10 bases between them. Germline V gives CDR1 SGHTA, CDR2 FQGNSA. DNA of the CDR3: TGTGCCAGCAGCTTAGGGGTGCACGGCACTGAAGCTTTCTTT. Encoded protein: CASSLGVHGTEAFF.

The chain employs TRBV11-1 and TRBJ2-4, with 11 bases matching TRBD2. The CDR3 spans 19 residues. From germline, CDR1 is SGHAT and CDR2 FQDESV (reference sequence). The trim removed 4 bases at V and 0 bases at J, leaving 11 bases unmatched. The CDR3 is CASSSRTSGPELAKNIQYF. CDR3 nucleotides: TGTGCCAGCAGCTCACGGACTAGCGGGCCCGAACTAGCCAAAAACATTCAGTACTTC.

This clonotype was observed a few times. V and J are TRBV9 and TRBJ2-1, with a weak D call TRBD1 (5 bases). The germline V gene has CDR1 SGDLS and CDR2 YYNGEE. The CDR3 covers 16 residues. V shed 0 bases and J shed 7 bases, with 17 bases lying between them. The CDR3 is CASSVGSTQGQNEQFF. The CDR3, as DNA: TGTGCCAGCAGCGTAGGATCGACGCAGGGTCAAAATGAGCAGTTCTTC.

This clonotype turned up a few times. This chain uses TRBV7-8 with TRBJ2-3; TRBD1 agrees at 7 bases. Germline V gene sequence: CDR1 SGHVS, CDR2 FQNEAQ. This CDR3 region has 15 residues. J was trimmed by 4 bases and V by 5 bases; bases with no gene match: 9. The CDR3 sequence is CASSQTVTGADTQYF. For the CDR3, the DNA is TGTGCCAGCAGCCAGACCGTCACAGGGGCAGATACGCAGTATTTT.

The V call is TRBV20-1, the J call TRBJ2-5; 7 bases fit TRBD2. V shed 2 bases and J 9 bases; nucleotides not matched to a gene: 15. CDR1 is DFQATT and CDR2 is SNEGSKA in the germline V gene (reference sequence). The CDR3 loop spans 15 amino acids. The CDR3 bases are TGCAGTGCTAGATCACACTACCAAGGGAGGGAGGCCCAGTACTTC. Encoded protein: CSARSHYQGREAQYF.

The gene calls are TRBV6-2 or TRBV6-3 and TRBJ2-2, with TRBD2 identical over 8 bases. Unmatched junction bases numbered 14, after V lost 6 bases and J lost 5 bases. The CDR3 extends over 17 amino acids. Germline V gives CDR1 MNHEY, CDR2 SVGEGT. For the CDR3, the DNA is TGTGCCAGCAGGGCCCCACTAGCGGTAAAAGGGACCGGGGAGCTGTTTTTT. It is translated as CASRAPLAVKGTGELFF.

This clonotype was observed a few times. The J gene is TRBJ2-1, the V gene TRBV6-2 or TRBV6-3; 10 bases map to TRBD1. V shed 6 bases, J shed 3 bases, and the junction held 2 bases outside the gene matches. Germline CDR1 is MNHEY and CDR2 is SVGEGT. The CDR3 contains 14 residues. The chain's CDR3 is CASRRDRGYNEQFF. Here the CDR3 DNA reads TGTGCCAGCAGGCGGGACAGGGGCTACAATGAGCAGTTCTTC.

A few counts support this clonotype. This chain links TRBV21-1 with TRBJ2-7; the D segment call TRBD1 is taken from the table without a DNA check. TRBV21-1 is described as a pseudogene. The CDR3 covers 16 residues. This chain's CDR3 is CASSKALSDAGEKAYF. The DNA for the CDR3 is TGTGCCAGCAGCAAAGCGCTTTCGGATGCAGGGGAGAAGGCCTACTTC.

V usage is TRBV7-9 and J usage is TRBJ2-2; D is perhaps TRBD2 (5 bases). Trimming removed 5 bases at V and 6 bases at J, with 16 bases between. CDR3 length: 15 amino acids. Germline V gene lookup returns CDR1 SEHNR and CDR2 FQNEAQ (reference sequence). This CDR3 is CASSTPRRLAGELFF. The CDR3 nucleotides read TGTGCCAGCAGCACCCCGAGGAGGCTCGCCGGGGAGCTGTTTTTT.

This chain uses TRBV29-1 with TRBJ1-1; possibly TRBD1 for D (6 bases). The CDR3 totals 15 residues. V gave up 8 bases and J gave up 1 base, with 20 bases separating them. Germline CDR1 SQVTM, CDR2 ANQGSEA. CDR3 sequence reads: CSTEMGGARNTEAFF. The CDR3 region has the DNA TGCAGCACCGAAATGGGGGGCGCGAGGAACACTGAAGCTTTCTTT.

This clonotype was detected ten times or more. V is TRBV6-2 or TRBV6-3 and J is TRBJ1-1; D might be TRBD1 (5 bases). The V end was cut by 2 bases, the J end by 0 bases, with 7 bases between. In germline, CDR1 is MNHEY, CDR2 SVGEGT. The CDR3 runs to 14 residues. The CDR3 nucleotides are TGTGCCAGCAGTTACCGGGGGATGAACACTGAAGCTTTCTTT. Its protein is CASSYRGMNTEAFF.

The chain recombines TRBV5-8 with TRBJ2-1; D is unresolved. V shed 3 bases and J shed 4 bases, with 5 bases lying between them. This CDR3 has 12 residues. The germline V gene has CDR1 SGHTS and CDR2 YDEGEE. CDR3 DNA: TGTGCCAGCAGCTCCGTTTACAATGAGCAGTTCTTC. It is translated as CASSSVYNEQFF.

This clonotype is medium-sized. The rearrangement joins TRBV5-1 to TRBJ1-1; D gene unclear. Trimming removed 0 bases at V and 4 bases at J, with 10 bases between. From germline, CDR1 is SGHRS and CDR2 YFSETQ. The CDR3 spans 14 residues. CDR3 in DNA: TGCGCCAGCAGCTTGGTCGCCAGTGGCACTGAAGCTTTCTTT. This sequence encodes CASSLVASGTEAFF.